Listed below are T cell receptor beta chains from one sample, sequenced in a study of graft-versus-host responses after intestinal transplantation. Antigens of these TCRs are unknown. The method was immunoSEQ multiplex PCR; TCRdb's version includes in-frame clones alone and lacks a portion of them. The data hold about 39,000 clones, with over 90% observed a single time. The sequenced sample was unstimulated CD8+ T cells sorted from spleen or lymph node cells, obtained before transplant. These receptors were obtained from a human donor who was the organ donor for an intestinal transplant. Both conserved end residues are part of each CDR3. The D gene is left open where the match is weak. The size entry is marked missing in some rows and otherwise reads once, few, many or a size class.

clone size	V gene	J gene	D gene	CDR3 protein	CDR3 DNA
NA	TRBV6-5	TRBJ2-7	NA	CASSDRDTSYEQYF	TGTGCCAGCAGTGACCGGGACACCTCCTACGAGCAGTACTTC
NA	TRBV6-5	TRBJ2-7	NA	CASSYSKGFQQYF	TGTGCCAGCAGTTACTCAAAGGGATTCCAGCAGTACTTC
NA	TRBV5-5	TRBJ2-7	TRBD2	CASSLGGGYEQYF	TGTGCCAGCAGCTTGGGCGGGGGCTACGAGCAGTACTTC
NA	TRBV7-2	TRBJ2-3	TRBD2	CASSLWSSGSPDTQYF	TGTGCCAGCAGCTTGTGGTCTAGCGGGAGCCCAGATACGCAGTATTTT
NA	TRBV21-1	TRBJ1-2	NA	CASSNAPDRVYGYTF	TGTGCCAGCAGCAACGCTCCGGACCGTGTCTATGGCTACACCTTC
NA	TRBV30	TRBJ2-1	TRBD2	CAWKSGRAYNEQFF	TGTGCCTGGAAAAGCGGGAGGGCCTACAATGAGCAGTTCTTC
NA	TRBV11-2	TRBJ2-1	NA	CASSPSNEQFF	TGTGCCAGCAGCCCTTCGAATGAGCAGTTCTTC
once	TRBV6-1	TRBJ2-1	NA	CASSEGSYNEQFF	TGTGCCAGCAGCGAGGGGTCCTACAATGAGCAGTTCTTC
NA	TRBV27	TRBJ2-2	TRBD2	CASSPSLAGGFTGELFF	TGTGCCAGCAGTCCTTCCTTAGCGGGAGGTTTCACCGGGGAGCTGTTTTTT
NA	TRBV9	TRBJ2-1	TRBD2	CASSVNRELAGGSSYNEQFF	TGTGCCAGCAGCGTGAACAGGGAACTAGCGGGAGGGTCCTCCTACAATGAGCAGTTCTTC
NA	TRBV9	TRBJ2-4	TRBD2	CAGSPRWGSGASGAQYF	TGTGCCGGCAGCCCCCGGTGGGGCAGTGGGGCTAGCGGGGCTCAGTACTTC
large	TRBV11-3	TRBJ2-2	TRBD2	CASSHPGLAGSTGELFF	TGTGCCAGCAGCCATCCCGGACTAGCGGGGAGCACCGGGGAGCTGTTTTTT
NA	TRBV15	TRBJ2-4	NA	CATSRDRRGAKNIQYF	TGTGCCACCAGCAGAGATCGTCGGGGAGCCAAAAACATTCAGTACTTC
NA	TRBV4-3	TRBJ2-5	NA	CASSQDLEQETQYF	TGCGCCAGCAGCCAAGATTTGGAACAAGAGACCCAGTACTTC
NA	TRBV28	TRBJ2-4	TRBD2	CASSLRLAGAPPQNIQYF	TGTGCCAGCAGTTTGAGGCTAGCGGGAGCTCCCCCTCAAAACATTCAGTACTTC